This T cell receptor (beta chain) is drawn from a study of blood T cells in healthy people across ages. Notes on this clonotype: Its antigen remains unidentified.

Overall study findings and caveats: Greater diversity and more naive CD4+ cells were seen in long-lived donors than in aged donors.

CDR3 length: 15 amino acids. The ends were cut back, 2 bases at V and 3 bases at J, with 14 bases in the middle. Primed by a sample-barcoded 5' primer and a J-beta primer mix, a second PCR proceeded for about 7 to 11 cycles. TCRdb recomputed calls from the 5' RACE reads with MiXCR, one row per CDR3 protein. There are fewer than 650,000 distinct CDR3 sequences in the sample; around 27% occur only once, and 3% to 4% lies in the top ten. This same sample was also taken into another study, of T cells of mothers and their children. This second study says: Each child gave about 3 million TCR beta CDR3 reads (each mother, over 9.5 million). No T cell clones of persistent microchimeric origin were detected.

This receptor was obtained from a boy between 2 and 10 years old in good health. V is TRBV12-3 or TRBV12-4 and J is TRBJ2-7; no clear D gene. Material for sequencing was blood. Here the CDR3 DNA reads TGTGCCAGCAGTTTAAATGGAGACCCTGTCTACGAGCAGTACTTC. It is translated as CASSLNGDPVYEQYF.